This T cell receptor (beta chain) was documented in a study of blood T cell repertoires in COVID-19. Study-level background: Specimens from acute and convalescent COVID-19 originated in the United States, Italy and Spain. Sample material is recorded as cDNA or gDNA derived from T cells, B-cell-depleted T cells, or PBMCs.

In the original workflow: Quantification of nucleated cells was approximated via reference gene primer amplification. The assay was immunoSEQ multiplex PCR, and TCRdb's table has in-frame clones only and misses some. That table gives V, J and clone size, and the DNA gave D and trimming. This table has 200,000 to 300,000 clones, more than 75% appearing once. The material sequenced was peripheral blood. The sequence was obtained from a woman aged 40 to 49 who had recovered from COVID-19.

Here the CDR3 DNA reads TGTGCCAGCAGCCGCCGGGACTCGTTCACAGATACGCAGTATTTT. As protein: CASSRRDSFTDTQYF. V gene TRBV3-1 (or the pseudogene TRBV3-2) combines with J gene TRBJ2-3; possibly TRBD2 for D (6 bases). Germline CDR1 LGHDT, CDR2 YNNKEL (reference sequence). Between the trimmed V and J ends, which lost 4 bases and 2 bases, there was a span of 13 bases. The CDR3 covers 15 residues.